This T cell receptor beta chain came from a study of identical twins. This CDR3 spans 12 amino acids. Trimming removed 2 bases from V and 5 bases from J, with 6 bases in between. CDR1 and CDR2 from the germline V gene are SEHNR and FQNEAQ (reference sequence). From the 5' RACE reads, TCRdb called clonotypes with MiXCR, one entry per CDR3 protein. The sample includes some 790,000 distinct CDR3 sequences, roughly 20% seen only once; the top ten take around 13%. This sample was shared with a second study, whose subject was T cells expressing NK-cell markers.

The sequenced material came from PBMCs. The receptor was isolated from a woman aged 18-35 years in good health. The chain combines TRBV7-9 with TRBJ2-5; no firm D call. The CDR3 DNA follows: TGTGCCAGCAGCTTAAAGTGGGAGACCCAGTACTTC. Translating it yields CASSLKWETQYF.